This TCR beta chain came from a study of tumor-infiltrating lymphocytes in localized non-small cell lung cancer (dated by TCRdb to about 2021). With respect to the entire study: The cohort included patients whose samples were collected after neoadjuvant chemotherapy, as well as both smokers and never-smokers and several histologies. A total of 45 to 60 patients were part of the paired comparison of immunoSEQ T-cell fraction between tumor and uninvolved lung. The overall ICON cohort comprised more than 130 surgical patients with localized non-small cell lung cancer whose tumors were resected. Alongside flow cytometry, multiplex immunofluorescence, RNA-seq, exome sequencing and proteomics, TCR sequencing was applied to the same patients as one of several integrated assays. Resected tumor tissue and uninvolved lung tissue described as non-adjacent to the tumor were contributed by each patient, with both tissues obtained from the same patient.

Comment on this clone: The specificity of this receptor is unknown. No clone much larger than this one lies a single base away; base qualities are absent.

The immunoSEQ assay used for TCR sequencing gave the T-cell fraction in both tumor and uninvolved lung tissue. In the source study's methods: For survival analysis, patients were split into high (upper tertile) and low (lower two tertiles) T-cell fraction groups and compared by log-rank test. A signed-rank test was used to check for differences in T-cell fraction between paired tumor and uninvolved lung. TCRdb took this table from immuneACCESS and kept in-frame rearrangements with V and J called. Such tables lack part of the clones; where checked against another copy, unresolved V genes explain under half of the gap, and the rest is unexplained. That table furnishes V, J and clone size, whereas the DNA furnished D and trimming. For this sample the table gives under 15,000 clones, of which 60% to 85% were detected only once. The ten most abundant clones make up approximately 4.5% of the sample. On the study overall, not on this receptor specifically: Since assay coverage differed from patient to patient depending on how much tissue was available, TCR sequencing was done for only a subset of the cohort. In line with immunofluorescence CD3 counts, TCRbeta sequencing supported higher T cell infiltration in tumors compared with uninvolved lung tissue. Because different assays used different pieces of the same tissue, intratumor heterogeneity could not be separated from technical variation. Tumor T-cell fraction from TCR sequencing was not associated with recurrence-free survival (p = 0.61). The TCR-derived T-cell fraction showed no difference between the flow cytometry-defined immunotypes IM1 (good prognosis) and IM2 (poor prognosis).

Enrollment in ICON was initiated in 2016, and the last patient was enrolled in late 2018. In a subcohort of approximately 76 patients, fresh tumor and matched uninvolved tissue were collected for in-depth immune analyses, with TCR sequencing among those analyses. TCR sequencing was performed on DNA isolated from bulk tissue, without cell sorting. Trimming leaves V shorter by 7 bases and J shorter by 3 bases, with the junction holding 9 bases beyond the gene matches. The CDR3 contains 15 residues, cysteine and phenylalanine counted. The DNA shown is the 45-base CDR3, in frame from base 1. Based on the germline V gene, the CDR1 and CDR2 sequences are MDHEN and SYDVKM.

The chain links TRBV28 with TRBJ1-5; 7 central nucleotides agree with TRBD1. The source material was lung tumor tissue. This TCR was sampled from a human donor with non-small cell lung cancer. The CDR3 here reads CASTNRGIVNQPQHF. At the DNA level, the sequence is TGTGCCAGCACCAACAGGGGAATAGTCAATCAGCCCCAGCATTTT.